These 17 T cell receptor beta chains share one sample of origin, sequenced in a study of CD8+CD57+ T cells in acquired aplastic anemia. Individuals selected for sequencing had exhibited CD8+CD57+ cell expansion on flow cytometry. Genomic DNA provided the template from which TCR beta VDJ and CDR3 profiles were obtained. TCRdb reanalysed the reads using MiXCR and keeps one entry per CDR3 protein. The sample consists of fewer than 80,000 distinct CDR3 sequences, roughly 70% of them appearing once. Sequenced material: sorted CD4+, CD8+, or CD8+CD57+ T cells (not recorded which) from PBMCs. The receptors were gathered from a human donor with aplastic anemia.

The CDR3 DNA reads TGTGCCAGCAGCTTAGTCCGGCCCGAGCAGTTCTTC. Translating gives CASSLVRPEQFF. The chain employs TRBV7-9 and TRBJ2-1; no firm D call. V was clipped by 1 base and J by 10 bases, with 8 bases between them. This CDR3 has 12 residues. CDR1 is SEHNR and CDR2 is FQNEAQ in the germline V gene (reference sequence).

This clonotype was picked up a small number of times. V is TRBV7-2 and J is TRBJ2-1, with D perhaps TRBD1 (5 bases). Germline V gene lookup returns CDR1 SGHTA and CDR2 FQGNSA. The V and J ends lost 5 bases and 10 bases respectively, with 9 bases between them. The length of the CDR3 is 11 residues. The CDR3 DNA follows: TGTGCCAGCAGCCCAAGGACAGAGCAGTTCTTC. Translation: CASSPRTEQFF.

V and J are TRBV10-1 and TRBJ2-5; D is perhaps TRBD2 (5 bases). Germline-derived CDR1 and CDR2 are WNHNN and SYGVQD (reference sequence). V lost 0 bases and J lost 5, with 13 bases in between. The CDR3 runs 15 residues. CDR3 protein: CASSESAGDRETQYF. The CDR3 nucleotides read TGCGCCAGCAGTGAGTCTGCCGGGGATAGGGAGACCCAGTACTTC.

The CDR3 DNA reads as TGTGCCAGCAGGCCCCAGGGACCGGTTACTGAAGCTTTCTTT. Residues: CASRPQGPVTEAFF. The V call is TRBV2, the J call TRBJ1-1; tentative D call: TRBD1 (5 bases). Germline V gene lookup returns CDR1 SNHLY and CDR2 FYNNEI. This CDR3 region has 14 residues. V was trimmed by 6 bases and J by 5 bases, leaving 16 bases between them. The whole variable domain, filled in from reference TRBV2 and TRBJ1-1, reads EPEVTQTPSHQVTQMGQEVILRCVPISNHLYFYWYRQILGQKVEFLVSFYNNEISEKSEIFDDQFSVERPDGSNFTLKIRSTKLEDSAMYFCASRPQGPVTEAFFGQGTRLTVV.

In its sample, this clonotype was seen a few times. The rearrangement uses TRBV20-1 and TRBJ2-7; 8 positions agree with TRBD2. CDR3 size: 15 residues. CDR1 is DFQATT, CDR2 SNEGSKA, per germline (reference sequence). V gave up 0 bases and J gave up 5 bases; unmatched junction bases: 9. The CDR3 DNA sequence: TGCAGTGCTAGAGAACTAGAGCGGGAGTGGCACGAGCAGTACTTC. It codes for CSARELEREWHEQYF.

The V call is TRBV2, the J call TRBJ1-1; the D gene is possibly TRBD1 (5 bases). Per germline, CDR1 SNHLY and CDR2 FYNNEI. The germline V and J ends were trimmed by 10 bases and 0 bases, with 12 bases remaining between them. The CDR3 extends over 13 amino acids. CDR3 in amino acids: CATPGPMNTEAFF. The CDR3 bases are TGTGCCACCCCGGGACCGATGAACACTGAAGCTTTCTTT.

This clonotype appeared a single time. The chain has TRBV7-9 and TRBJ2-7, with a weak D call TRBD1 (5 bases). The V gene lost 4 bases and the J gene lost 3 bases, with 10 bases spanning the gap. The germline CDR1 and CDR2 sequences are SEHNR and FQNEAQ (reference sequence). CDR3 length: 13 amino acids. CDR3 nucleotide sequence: TGTGCCAGCAGCTGGGGCAGGAGCTACGAGCAGTACTTC. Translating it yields CASSWGRSYEQYF.

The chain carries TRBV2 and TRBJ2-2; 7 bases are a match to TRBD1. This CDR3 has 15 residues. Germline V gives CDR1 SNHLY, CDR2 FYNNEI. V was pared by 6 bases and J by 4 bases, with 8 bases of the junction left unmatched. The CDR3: CASRKDRTSTGELFF. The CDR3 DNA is TGTGCCAGCAGGAAGGACAGGACGAGCACCGGGGAGCTGTTTTTT.

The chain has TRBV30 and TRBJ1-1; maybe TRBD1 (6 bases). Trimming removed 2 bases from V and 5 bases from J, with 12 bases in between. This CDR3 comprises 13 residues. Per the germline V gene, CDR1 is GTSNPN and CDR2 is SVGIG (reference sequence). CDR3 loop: CAWSSRGNTEAFF. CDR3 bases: TGTGCCTGGAGTAGCAGGGGTAATACTGAAGCTTTCTTT.

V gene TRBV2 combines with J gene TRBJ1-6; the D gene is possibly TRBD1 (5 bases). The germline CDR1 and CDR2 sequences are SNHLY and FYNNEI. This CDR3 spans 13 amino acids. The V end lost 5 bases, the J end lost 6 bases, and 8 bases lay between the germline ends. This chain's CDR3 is CASSPGPNSPLHF. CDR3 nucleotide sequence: TGTGCCAGCAGTCCGGGACCTAATTCACCCCTCCACTTT.

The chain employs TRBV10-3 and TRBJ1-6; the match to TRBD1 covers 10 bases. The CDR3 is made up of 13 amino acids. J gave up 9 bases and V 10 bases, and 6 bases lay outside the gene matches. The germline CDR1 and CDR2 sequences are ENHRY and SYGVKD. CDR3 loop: CASHGTGVSPLHF. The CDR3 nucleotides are TGTGCCAGCCATGGGACAGGGGTTTCACCCCTCCACTTT.

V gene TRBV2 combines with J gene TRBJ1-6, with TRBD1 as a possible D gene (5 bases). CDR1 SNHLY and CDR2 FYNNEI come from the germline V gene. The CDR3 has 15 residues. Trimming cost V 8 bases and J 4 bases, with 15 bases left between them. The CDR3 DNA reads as TGTGCCAGCGCCCGAGGGGCCTTGTATAATTCACCCCTCCACTTT. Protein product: CASARGALYNSPLHF.

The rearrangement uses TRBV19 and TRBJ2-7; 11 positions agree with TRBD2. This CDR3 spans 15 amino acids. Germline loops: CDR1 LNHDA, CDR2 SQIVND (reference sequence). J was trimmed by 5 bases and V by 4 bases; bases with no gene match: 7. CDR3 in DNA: TGTGCCAGTAGTACGATACTAGCGGGGGATAACGAGCAGTACTTC. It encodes CASSTILAGDNEQYF.

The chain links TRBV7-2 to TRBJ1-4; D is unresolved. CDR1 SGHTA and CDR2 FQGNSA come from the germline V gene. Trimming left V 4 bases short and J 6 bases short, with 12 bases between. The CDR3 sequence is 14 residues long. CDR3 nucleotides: TGTGCCAGCAGCTCTACCCACTTCGATGAAAAACTGTTTTTT. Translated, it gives CASSSTHFDEKLFF.

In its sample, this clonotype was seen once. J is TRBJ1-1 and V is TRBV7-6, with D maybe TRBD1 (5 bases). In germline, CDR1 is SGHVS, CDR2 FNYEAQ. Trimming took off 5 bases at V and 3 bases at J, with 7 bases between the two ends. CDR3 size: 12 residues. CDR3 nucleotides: TGTGCCAGCAGCACCAGGGACACTGAAGCTTTCTTT. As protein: CASSTRDTEAFF.

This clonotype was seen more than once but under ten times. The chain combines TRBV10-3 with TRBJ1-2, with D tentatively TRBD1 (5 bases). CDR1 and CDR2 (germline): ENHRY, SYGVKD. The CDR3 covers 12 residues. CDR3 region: CAAGGVDYGYTF. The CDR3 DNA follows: TGTGCTGCCGGGGGTGTGGACTATGGCTACACCTTC.

Here the CDR3 reads CASSKRNRLDYEQYF. DNA for the CDR3: TGTGCCAGCAGCAAGAGGAACAGGCTTGACTACGAGCAGTACTTC. V and J are TRBV13 and TRBJ2-7, with a possible D match to TRBD1 (5 bases). The V end was cut by 5 bases, the J end by 3 bases, with 17 bases between. CDR3 length: 15 residues. From germline, CDR1 is PRHDT and CDR2 FYEKMQ (reference sequence).